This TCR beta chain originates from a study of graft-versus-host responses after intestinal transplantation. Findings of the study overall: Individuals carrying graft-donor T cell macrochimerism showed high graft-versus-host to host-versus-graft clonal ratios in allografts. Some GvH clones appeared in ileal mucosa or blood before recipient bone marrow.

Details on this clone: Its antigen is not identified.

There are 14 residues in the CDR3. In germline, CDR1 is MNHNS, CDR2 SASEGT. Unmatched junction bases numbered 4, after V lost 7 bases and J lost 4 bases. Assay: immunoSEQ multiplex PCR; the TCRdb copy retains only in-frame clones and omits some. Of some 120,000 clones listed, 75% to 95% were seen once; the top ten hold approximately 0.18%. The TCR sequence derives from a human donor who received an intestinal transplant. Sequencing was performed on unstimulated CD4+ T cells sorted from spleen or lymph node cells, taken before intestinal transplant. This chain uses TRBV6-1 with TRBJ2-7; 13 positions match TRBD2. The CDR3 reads CASKALAGGYEQYF. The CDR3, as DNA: TGTGCCAGCAAGGCACTAGCGGGAGGGTACGAGCAGTACTTC.